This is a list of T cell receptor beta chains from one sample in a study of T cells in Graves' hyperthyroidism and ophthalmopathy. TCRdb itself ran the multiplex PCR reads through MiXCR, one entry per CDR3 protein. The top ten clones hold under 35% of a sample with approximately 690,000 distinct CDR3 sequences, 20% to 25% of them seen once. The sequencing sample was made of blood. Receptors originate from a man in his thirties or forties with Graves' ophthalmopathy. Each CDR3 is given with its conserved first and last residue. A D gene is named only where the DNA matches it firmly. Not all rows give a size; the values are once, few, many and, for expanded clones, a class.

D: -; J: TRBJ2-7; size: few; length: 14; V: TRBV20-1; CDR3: CSASVSVNLYEQYF; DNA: TGCAGTGCTAGTGTGTCAGTTAACCTCTACGAGCAGTACTTC
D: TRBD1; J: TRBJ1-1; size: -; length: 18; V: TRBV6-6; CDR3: CASSYSWTGGTVSTEAFF; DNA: TGTGCCAGCAGTTACTCGTGGACAGGGGGGACGGTGAGCACTGAAGCTTTCTTT
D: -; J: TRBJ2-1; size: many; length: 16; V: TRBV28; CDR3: CASSLSRGARYNEQFF; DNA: TGTGCCAGCAGTTTATCTAGAGGGGCCCGCTACAATGAGCAGTTCTTC
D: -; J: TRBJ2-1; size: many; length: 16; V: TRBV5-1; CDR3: CASSLWGRSSYNEQFF; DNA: TGCGCCAGCAGCTTGTGGGGGAGAAGCTCCTACAATGAGCAGTTCTTC
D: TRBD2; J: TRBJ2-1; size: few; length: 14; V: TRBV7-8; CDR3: CASSISGSPNEQFF; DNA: TGTGCCAGCAGCATTAGCGGGAGTCCCAATGAGCAGTTCTTC
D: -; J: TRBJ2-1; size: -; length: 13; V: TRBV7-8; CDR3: CASSLGWGSEQFF; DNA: TGTGCCAGCAGCTTAGGCTGGGGTAGTGAGCAGTTCTTC
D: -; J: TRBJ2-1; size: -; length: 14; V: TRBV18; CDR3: CASSPVAVYNEQFF; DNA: TGTGCCAGCTCACCCGTAGCGGTCTACAATGAGCAGTTCTTC
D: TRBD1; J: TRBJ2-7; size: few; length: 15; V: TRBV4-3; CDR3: CASSQVGQGAREQYF; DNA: TGCGCCAGCAGCCAAGTAGGACAGGGGGCACGCGAGCAGTACTTC
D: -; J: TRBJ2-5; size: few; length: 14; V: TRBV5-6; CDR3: CASSRRGASETQYF; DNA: TGTGCCAGCAGCCGTCGGGGGGCCAGTGAGACCCAGTACTTC
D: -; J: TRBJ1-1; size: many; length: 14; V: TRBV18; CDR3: CASSPGQRRTEAFF; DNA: TGTGCCAGCTCACCAGGACAGCGGAGGACTGAAGCTTTCTTT
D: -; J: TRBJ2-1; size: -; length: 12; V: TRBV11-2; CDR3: CASSPSVGRGFF; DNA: TGTGCCAGCAGCCCGAGTGTGGGACGAGGGTTCTTC
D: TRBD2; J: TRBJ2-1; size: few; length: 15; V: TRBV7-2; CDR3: CASSPGLAGGIEQFF; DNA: TGTGCCAGCAGCCCGGGACTAGCGGGAGGAATTGAGCAGTTCTTC
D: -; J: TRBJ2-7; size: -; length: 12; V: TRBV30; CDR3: CDWSEDAYEQYF; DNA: TGTGACTGGAGTGAGGATGCCTACGAGCAGTACTTC
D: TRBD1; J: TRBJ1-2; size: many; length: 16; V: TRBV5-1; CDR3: CASSLSHGGGGYGYTF; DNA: TGCGCCAGCAGCTTAAGCCACGGAGGGGGCGGCTATGGCTACACCTTC
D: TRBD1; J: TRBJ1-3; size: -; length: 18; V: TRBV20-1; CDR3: CSARDHGQGARAGNTIYF; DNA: TGCAGTGCTAGAGATCACGGACAGGGGGCGAGGGCCGGAAACACCATATATTTT
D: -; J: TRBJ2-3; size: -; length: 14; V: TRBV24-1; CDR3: CATADREGTDTQYF; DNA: TGTGCCACCGCAGACAGGGAGGGGACAGATACGCAGTATTTT
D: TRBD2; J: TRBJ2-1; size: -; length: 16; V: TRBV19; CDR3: CASSIDRVSGGNEQFF; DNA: TGTGCCAGTAGTATAGATCGGGTGTCGGGGGGCAATGAGCAGTTCTTC
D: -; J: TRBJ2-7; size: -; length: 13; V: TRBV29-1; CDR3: CSVEETVGYEQYF; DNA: TGCAGCGTTGAGGAGACAGTGGGCTACGAGCAGTACTTC
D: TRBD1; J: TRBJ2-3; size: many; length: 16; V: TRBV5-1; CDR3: CASSQPQGTSTDTQYF; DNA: TGCGCCAGCAGCCAACCACAGGGGACAAGCACAGATACGCAGTATTTT
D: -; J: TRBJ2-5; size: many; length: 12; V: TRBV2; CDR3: CASSEAQETQYF; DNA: TGTGCCAGCAGTGAAGCACAAGAGACCCAGTACTTC
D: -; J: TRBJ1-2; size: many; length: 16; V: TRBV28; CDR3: CASSLNSRGAVDGYTF; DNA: TGTGCCAGCAGTTTAAATTCACGGGGGGCCGTTGATGGCTACACCTTC
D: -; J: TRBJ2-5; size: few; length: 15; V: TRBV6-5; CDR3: CASSYSVGNQETQYF; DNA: TGTGCCAGCAGTTACTCGGTCGGAAACCAAGAGACCCAGTACTTC
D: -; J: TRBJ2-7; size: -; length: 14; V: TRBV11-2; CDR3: CASSLGPRENGQYF; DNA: TGTGCCAGCAGCTTAGGTCCTCGGGAAAACGGGCAGTACTTC
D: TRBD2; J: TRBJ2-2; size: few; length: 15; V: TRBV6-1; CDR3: CASSADLAGAGELFF; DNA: TGTGCCAGCAGTGCCGACTTAGCGGGAGCCGGGGAGCTGTTTTTT
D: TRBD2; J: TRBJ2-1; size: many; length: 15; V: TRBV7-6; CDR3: CASSPRLAGLNEQFF; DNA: TGTGCCAGCAGCCCCAGACTAGCGGGACTTAATGAGCAGTTCTTC
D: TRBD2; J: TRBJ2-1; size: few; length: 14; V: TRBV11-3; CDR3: CASSVGEGTYEQFF; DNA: TGTGCCAGCAGCGTGGGGGAGGGCACCTATGAGCAGTTCTTC
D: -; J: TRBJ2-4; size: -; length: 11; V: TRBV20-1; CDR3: CSARPSNIQYF; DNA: TGCAGTGCTAGACCTTCAAACATTCAGTACTTC
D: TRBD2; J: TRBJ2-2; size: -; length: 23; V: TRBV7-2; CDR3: CASSPRILRTGLAGNQFTGELFF; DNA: TGTGCCAGCAGCCCCCGTATACTACGGACGGGACTAGCGGGGAACCAATTCACCGGGGAGCTGTTTTTT
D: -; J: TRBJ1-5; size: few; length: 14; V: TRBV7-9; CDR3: CASSRTRENQPQHF; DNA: TGTGCCAGCAGCCGTACCAGGGAAAATCAGCCCCAGCATTTT
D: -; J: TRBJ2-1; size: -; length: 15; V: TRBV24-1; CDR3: CATSDPGFDYNEQFF; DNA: TGTGCCACCAGTGACCCGGGCTTCGATTACAATGAGCAGTTCTTC
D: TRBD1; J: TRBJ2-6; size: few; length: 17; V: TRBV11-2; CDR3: CASSLAGQSSGANVLTF; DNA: TGTGCCAGCAGCTTAGCGGGACAGTCCTCTGGGGCCAACGTCCTGACTTTC
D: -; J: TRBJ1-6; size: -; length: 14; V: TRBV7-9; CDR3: CASSSPKGDETLHF; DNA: TGTGCCAGCAGTTCGCCTAAGGGGGATGAGACTCTCCACTTT
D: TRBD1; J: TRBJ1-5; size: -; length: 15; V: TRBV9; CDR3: CASSPGGVGGQPQHF; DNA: TGTGCCAGCAGCCCAGGGGGTGTCGGGGGTCAGCCCCAGCATTTT
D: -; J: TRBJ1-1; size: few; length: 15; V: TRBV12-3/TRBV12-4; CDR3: CASSSTRGLNTEAFF; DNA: TGTGCCAGCAGTTCCACTAGGGGGTTGAACACTGAAGCTTTCTTT
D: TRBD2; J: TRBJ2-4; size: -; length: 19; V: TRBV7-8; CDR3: CASSLAWTSGRAKGNILYF; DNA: TGTGCCAGCAGCTTAGCGTGGACTAGCGGGAGGGCCAAAGGAAACATTCTGTACTTC
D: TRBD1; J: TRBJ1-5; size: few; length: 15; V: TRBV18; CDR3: CASSQGTGNNQPQHF; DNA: TGTGCCAGCTCACAAGGGACAGGGAACAATCAGCCCCAGCATTTT
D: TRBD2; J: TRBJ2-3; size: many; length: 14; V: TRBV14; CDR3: CASSSLAVTDTQYF; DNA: TGTGCCAGCAGCAGTCTAGCGGTCACAGATACGCAGTATTTT
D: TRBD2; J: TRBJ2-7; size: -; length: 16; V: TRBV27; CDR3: CASSALPSGASYEQYF; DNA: TGTGCCAGCAGTGCCCTACCTAGCGGGGCCTCCTACGAGCAGTACTTC
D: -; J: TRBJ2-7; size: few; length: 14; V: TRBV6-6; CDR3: CASSYVSGAYEQYF; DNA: TGTGCCAGCAGTTACGTGAGCGGAGCCTACGAGCAGTACTTC
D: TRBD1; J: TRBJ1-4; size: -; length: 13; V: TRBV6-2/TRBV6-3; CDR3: CASSQGPNEKLFF; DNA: TGTGCCAGTTCACAGGGGCCAAATGAAAAACTGTTTTTT
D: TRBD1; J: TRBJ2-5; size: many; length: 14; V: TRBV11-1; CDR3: CASSPRDRQETQYF; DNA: TGTGCCAGCAGCCCCCGGGACAGACAAGAGACCCAGTACTTC
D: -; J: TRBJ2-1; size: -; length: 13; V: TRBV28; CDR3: CASGQTLDNEQFF; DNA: TGTGCCAGCGGACAGACTTTAGACAATGAGCAGTTCTTC
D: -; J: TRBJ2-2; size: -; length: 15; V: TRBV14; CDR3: CASSQVTRGTGELFF; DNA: TGTGCCAGCAGCCAAGTTACGCGTGGCACCGGGGAGCTGTTTTTT
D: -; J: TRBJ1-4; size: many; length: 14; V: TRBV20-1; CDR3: CSARDRARGEKLFF; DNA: TGCAGTGCCAGAGACCGGGCCCGCGGGGAAAAACTGTTTTTT
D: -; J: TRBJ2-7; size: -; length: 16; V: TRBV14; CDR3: CASSPSSERGSYEQYF; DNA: TGTGCCAGCAGCCCCTCTAGCGAGAGAGGGTCCTACGAGCAGTACTTC
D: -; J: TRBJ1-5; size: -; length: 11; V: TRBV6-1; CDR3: CASMGDQPQHF; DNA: TGTGCCAGCATGGGAGACCAGCCCCAGCATTTT
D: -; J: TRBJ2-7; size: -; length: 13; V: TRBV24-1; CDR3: CATSDLTGIEQYF; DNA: TGTGCCACCAGTGATTTGACGGGGATTGAGCAGTACTTC
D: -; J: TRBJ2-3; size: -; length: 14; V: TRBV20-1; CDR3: CSARDSGGGDTQYF; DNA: TGCAGTGCTAGAGATTCCGGGGGCGGAGATACGCAGTATTTT
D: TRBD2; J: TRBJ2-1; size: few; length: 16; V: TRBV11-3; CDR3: CASSLDVAGGNNEQFF; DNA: TGTGCCAGCAGCTTAGACGTGGCGGGAGGTAACAATGAGCAGTTCTTC
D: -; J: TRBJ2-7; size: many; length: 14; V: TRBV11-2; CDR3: CASSLVRGAYEQYF; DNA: TGTGCCAGCAGCTTAGTCAGGGGCGCCTACGAGCAGTACTTC
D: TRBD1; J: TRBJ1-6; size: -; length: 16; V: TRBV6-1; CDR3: CASRLSGTGGNSPLHF; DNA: TGTGCCAGCAGGCTATCCGGGACAGGGGGCAATTCACCCCTCCACTTT
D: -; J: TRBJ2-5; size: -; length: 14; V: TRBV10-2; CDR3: CASSESSRGETQYF; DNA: TGCGCCAGCAGTGAGTCGTCCAGAGGGGAGACCCAGTACTTC